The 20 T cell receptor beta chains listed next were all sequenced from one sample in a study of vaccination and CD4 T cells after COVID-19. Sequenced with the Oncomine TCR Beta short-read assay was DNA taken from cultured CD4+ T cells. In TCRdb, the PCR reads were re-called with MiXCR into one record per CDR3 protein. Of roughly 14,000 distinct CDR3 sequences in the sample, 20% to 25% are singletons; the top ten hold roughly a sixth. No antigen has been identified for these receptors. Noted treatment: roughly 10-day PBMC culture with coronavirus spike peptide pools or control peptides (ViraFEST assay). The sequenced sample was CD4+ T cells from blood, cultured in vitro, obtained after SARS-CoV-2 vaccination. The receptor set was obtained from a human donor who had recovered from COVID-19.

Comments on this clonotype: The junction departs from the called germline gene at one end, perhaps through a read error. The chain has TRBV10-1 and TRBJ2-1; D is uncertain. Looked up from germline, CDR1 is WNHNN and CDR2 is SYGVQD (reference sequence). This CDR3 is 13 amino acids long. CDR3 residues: CASSDPQSNELFF. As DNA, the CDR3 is TGCGCCAGCAGTGATCCCCAATCCAATGAGCTGTTCTTC.

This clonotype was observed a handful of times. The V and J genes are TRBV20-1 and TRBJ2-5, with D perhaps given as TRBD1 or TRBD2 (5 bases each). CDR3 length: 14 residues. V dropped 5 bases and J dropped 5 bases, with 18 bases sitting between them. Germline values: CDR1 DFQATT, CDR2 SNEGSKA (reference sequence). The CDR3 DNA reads TGCAGTGCTGCCGTGGGGGTGGGGCAGGAGACCCAGTACTTC. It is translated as CSAAVGVGQETQYF.

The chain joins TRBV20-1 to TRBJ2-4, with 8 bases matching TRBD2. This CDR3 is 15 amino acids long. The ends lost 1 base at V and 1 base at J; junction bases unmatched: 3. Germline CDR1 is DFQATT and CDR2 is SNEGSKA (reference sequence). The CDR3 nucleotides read TGCAGTGCTAGAGGCCCTAGCGGGGCCAAAAACATTCAGTACTTC. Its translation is CSARGPSGAKNIQYF.

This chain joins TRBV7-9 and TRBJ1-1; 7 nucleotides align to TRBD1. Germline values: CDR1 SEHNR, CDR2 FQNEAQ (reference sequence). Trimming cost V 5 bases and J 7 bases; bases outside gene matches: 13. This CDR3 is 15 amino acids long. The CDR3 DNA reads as TGTGCCAGCAGCCCAGGAGGAAGGGGGCACGATGAAGCTTTCTTT. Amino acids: CASSPGGRGHDEAFF. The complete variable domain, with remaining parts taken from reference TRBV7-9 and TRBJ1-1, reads DTGVSQNPRHKITKRGQNVTFRCDPISEHNRLYWYRQTLGQGPEFLTYFQNEAQLEKSRLLSDRFSAERPKGSFSTLEIQRTEQGDSAMYLCASSPGGRGHDEAFFGQGTRLTVV.

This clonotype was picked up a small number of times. This chain's CDR3 is CASSAGQGNNSPLHF. In nucleotides, the CDR3 is TGTGCCAGTAGTGCCGGACAGGGGAACAATTCACCCCTCCACTTT. J is TRBJ1-6 and V is TRBV19, with 9 positions matching TRBD1. V was clipped by 5 bases and J by 7 bases; unmatched bases: 6. This CDR3 has 15 amino acids. Germline loops: CDR1 LNHDA, CDR2 SQIVND (reference sequence).

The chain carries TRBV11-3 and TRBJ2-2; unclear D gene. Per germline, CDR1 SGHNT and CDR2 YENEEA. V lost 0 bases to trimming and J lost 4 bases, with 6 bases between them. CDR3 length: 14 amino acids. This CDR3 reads CASSLDQPTGELFF. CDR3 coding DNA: TGTGCCAGCAGCTTAGATCAACCCACCGGGGAGCTGTTTTTT.

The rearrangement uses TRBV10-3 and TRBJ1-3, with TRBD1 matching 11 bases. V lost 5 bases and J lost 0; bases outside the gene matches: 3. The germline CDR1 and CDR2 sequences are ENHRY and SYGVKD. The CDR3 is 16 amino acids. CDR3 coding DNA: TGTGCCATCAGTAAGGACAGGGGGCACTCTGGAAACACCATATATTTT. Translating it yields CAISKDRGHSGNTIYF.

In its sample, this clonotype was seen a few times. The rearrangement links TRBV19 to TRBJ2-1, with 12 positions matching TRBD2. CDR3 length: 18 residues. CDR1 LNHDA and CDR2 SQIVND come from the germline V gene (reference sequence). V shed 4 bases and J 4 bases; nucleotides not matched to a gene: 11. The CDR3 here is CASSRGLAGTKLYNEQFF. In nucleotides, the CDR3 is TGTGCCAGTAGTAGAGGACTAGCGGGGACCAAATTATACAATGAGCAGTTCTTC.

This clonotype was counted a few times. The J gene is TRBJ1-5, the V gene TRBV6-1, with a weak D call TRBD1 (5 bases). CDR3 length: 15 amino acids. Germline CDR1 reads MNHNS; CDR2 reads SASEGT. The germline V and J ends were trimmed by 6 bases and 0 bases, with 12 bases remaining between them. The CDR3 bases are TGTGCCAGCAGATGGGGACGGGATAGCAATCAGCCCCAGCATTTT. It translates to CASRWGRDSNQPQHF.

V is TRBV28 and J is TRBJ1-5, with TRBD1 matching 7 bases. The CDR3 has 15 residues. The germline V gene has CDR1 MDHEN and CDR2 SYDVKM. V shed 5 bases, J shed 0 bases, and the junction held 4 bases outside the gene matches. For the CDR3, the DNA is TGTGCCAGCAGTCGACAGGGTAATAGCAATCAGCCCCAGCATTTT. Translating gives CASSRQGNSNQPQHF.

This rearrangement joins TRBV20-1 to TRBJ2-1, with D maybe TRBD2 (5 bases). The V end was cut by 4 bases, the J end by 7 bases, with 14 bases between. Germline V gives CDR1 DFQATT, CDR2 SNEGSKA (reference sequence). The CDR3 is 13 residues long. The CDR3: CSATGPPGNEQFF. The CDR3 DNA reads TGCAGTGCTACCGGGCCTCCGGGAAATGAGCAGTTCTTC.

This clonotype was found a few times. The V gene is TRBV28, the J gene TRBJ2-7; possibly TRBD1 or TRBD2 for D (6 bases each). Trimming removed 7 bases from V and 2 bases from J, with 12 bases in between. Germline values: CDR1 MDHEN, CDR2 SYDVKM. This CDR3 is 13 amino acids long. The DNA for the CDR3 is TGTGCCAGCACCTCCGGGGGCGCCTACGAGCAGTACTTC. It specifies CASTSGGAYEQYF.

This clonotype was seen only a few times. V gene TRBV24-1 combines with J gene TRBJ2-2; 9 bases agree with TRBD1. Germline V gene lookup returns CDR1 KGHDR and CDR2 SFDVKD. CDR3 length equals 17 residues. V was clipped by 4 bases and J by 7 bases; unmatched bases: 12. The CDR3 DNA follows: TGTGCCACCAGTGAATCCGGGACAGGGCTCAGGGGCGGGGAGCTGTTTTTT. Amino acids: CATSESGTGLRGGELFF.

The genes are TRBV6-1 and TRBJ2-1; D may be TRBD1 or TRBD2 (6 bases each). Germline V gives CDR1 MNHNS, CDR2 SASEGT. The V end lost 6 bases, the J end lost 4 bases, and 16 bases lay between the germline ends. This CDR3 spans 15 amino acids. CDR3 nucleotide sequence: TGTGCCAGCAGGGAGGGGGAGTTAGGGTACAATGAGCAGTTCTTC. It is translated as CASREGELGYNEQFF.

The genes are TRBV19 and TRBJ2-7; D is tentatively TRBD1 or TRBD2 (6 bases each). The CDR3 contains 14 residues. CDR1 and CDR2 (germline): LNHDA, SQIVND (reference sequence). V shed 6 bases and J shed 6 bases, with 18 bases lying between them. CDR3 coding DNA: TGTGCCAGTAGGGGGGCTAGCGCCCCAACCGAGCAGTACTTC. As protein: CASRGASAPTEQYF.

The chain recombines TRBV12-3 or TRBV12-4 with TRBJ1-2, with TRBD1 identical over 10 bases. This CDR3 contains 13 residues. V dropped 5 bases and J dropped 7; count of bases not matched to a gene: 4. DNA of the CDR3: TGTGCCAGCAGTCTCCGACAGGGGGCTGGCTACACCTTC. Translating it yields CASSLRQGAGYTF.

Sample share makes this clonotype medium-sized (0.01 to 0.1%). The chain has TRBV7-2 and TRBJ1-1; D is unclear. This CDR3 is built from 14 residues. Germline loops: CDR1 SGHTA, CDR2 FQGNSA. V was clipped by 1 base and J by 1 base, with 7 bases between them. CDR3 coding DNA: TGTGCCAGCAGCTTAGGCGGTTGGAACACTGAAGCTTTCTTT. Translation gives CASSLGGWNTEAFF.

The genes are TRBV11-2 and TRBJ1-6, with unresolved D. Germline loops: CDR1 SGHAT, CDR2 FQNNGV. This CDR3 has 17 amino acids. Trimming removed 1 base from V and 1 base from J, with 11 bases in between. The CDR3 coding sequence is TGTGCCAGCAGCTTAGTGGCCCCCAGGTCCTATAATTCACCCCTCCACTTT. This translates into CASSLVAPRSYNSPLHF.

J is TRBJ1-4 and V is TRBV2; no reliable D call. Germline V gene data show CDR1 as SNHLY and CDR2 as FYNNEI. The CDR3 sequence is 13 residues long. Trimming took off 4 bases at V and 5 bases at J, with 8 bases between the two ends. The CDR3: CASSVADNEKLFF. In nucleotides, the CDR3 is TGTGCCAGCAGTGTGGCCGACAATGAAAAACTGTTTTTT.

The CDR3 nucleotides read TGTGCCAGCAGTCAAATGCTCGGGAGGGGTGGGGCCAACGTCCTGACTTTC. Translated: CASSQMLGRGGANVLTF. The gene calls are TRBV6-1 and TRBJ2-6; TRBD2 matches 8 bases. The CDR3 covers 17 residues. V lost 5 bases and J lost 3; bases outside the gene matches: 9. Germline V lookup: CDR1 MNHNS, CDR2 SASEGT.